What follows describes a single TCR beta chain. The assay was immunoSEQ multiplex PCR, and TCRdb's table has in-frame clones only and misses some. The sample has about 410,000 clones, around 90% seen once; the top ten hold approximately 6.3%. This sample was included in a study of control samples from healthy donors and cancer patients. Sample: PBMCs. The clonotype comes from a man aged 40-49 years with head and neck cancer.

The CDR3 DNA sequence: TGTGCCAGCAGTTTGGACACTGAAGCTTTCTTT. The encoded protein is CASSLDTEAFF. The chain employs TRBV2 and TRBJ1-1, with D unresolved. Trimming removed 5 bases from V and 3 bases from J, with 4 bases in between. The CDR3 runs 11 residues. Germline V gene data show CDR1 as SNHLY and CDR2 as FYNNEI.